Each of the 22 T cell receptor beta chains below was sequenced from the same sample in a study of cytomegalovirus exposure and HLA in healthy donors. The PCR contained 60 Vbeta and 13 Jbeta primers. The data were produced by immunoSEQ multiplex PCR, yet TCRdb's version contains in-frame clones alone and is incomplete. This sample has approximately 170,000 clones; 82% occur once, and the top ten carry 1.5%. The specimen was PBMCs. The receptors were gathered from a male donor in good health and CMV-seronegative.

There are a few counts of this clone. The chain joins TRBV28 to TRBJ2-5; D is undetermined. The end of the DNA is better explained by TRBJ2-7, so the J call may be wrong. The CDR3 consists of 15 residues. CDR1 is MDHEN, CDR2 SYDVKM, per germline. The chain's CDR3 is CASSPFRQTRYEQYF. The CDR3 region has the DNA TGTGCCAGCAGTCCCTTTCGTCAAACCCGCTACGAGCAGTACTTC.

The DNA of the CDR3 is TGCGCCAGCAGCTTGGCCGATAGGGGTGGCACAGATACGCAGTATTTT. It codes for CASSLADRGGTDTQYF. The rearrangement uses TRBV5-1 and TRBJ2-3, with D tentatively TRBD1 (5 bases). The V gene's germline CDR1 is SGHRS and CDR2 YFSETQ. The CDR3 sequence is 16 residues long. V dropped 0 bases and J dropped 1 base, with 12 bases sitting between them.

The chain uses TRBV30 and TRBJ2-2; D possibly corresponds to TRBD1 (6 bases). The CDR3 has 14 residues. Trimming took 6 bases from V and 4 from J, leaving 15 bases between them. In germline, CDR1 is GTSNPN, CDR2 SVGIG (reference sequence). CDR3 sequence: CACKGQGSTGELFF. CDR3 bases: TGTGCCTGCAAGGGTCAGGGGTCCACCGGGGAGCTGTTTTTT.

The rearrangement joins TRBV19 to TRBJ2-7; 9 bases fit TRBD2. Germline assignment: CDR1 LNHDA and CDR2 SQIVND (reference sequence). The CDR3 extends over 16 amino acids. J gave up 8 bases and V 4 bases, and 15 bases lay outside the gene matches. CDR3 amino acids: CASSTESTSGALKQYF. The CDR3 DNA follows: TGTGCCAGTAGTACCGAATCGACTAGCGGTGCTCTGAAGCAGTACTTC.

This clone has just one count. V gene TRBV19 combines with J gene TRBJ1-2; D is possibly TRBD1 (6 bases). Germline V gives CDR1 LNHDA, CDR2 SQIVND (reference sequence). V was shortened by 6 bases and J by 2 bases, with 13 bases between the two germline ends. CDR3 length: 14 residues. Here the CDR3 reads CASRPQGANYGYTF. The CDR3 bases are TGTGCCAGTAGACCACAGGGCGCGAACTATGGCTACACCTTC.

V usage is TRBV2 and J usage is TRBJ2-3, with 9 bases that match TRBD2. The CDR3 has 13 amino acids. From germline, CDR1 is SNHLY and CDR2 FYNNEI. Unmatched junction bases numbered 3, after V lost 5 bases and J lost 6 bases. The CDR3 reads CASSLLAGDTQYF. The CDR3 region has the DNA TGTGCCAGCAGTCTCCTAGCGGGGGATACGCAGTATTTT.

The rearrangement links TRBV19 to TRBJ1-5; 7 bases agree with TRBD1. Germline loops: CDR1 LNHDA, CDR2 SQIVND (reference sequence). Trimming at V came to 8 bases and at J to 1 base, leaving 5 bases not matched to a gene. The CDR3 contains 14 residues. CDR3 sequence reads: CASEWGQSNQPQHF. The DNA for the CDR3 is TGTGCCAGTGAATGGGGACAGAGCAATCAGCCCCAGCATTTT.

The chain has TRBV15 and TRBJ1-1, with 7 positions matching TRBD1. CDR3 size: 16 residues. Germline CDR1 LNHNV, CDR2 YYDKDF (reference sequence). V shed 5 bases, J shed 1 base, and the junction held 10 bases outside the gene matches. DNA for the CDR3: TGTGCCACCAGCCGAAACCGACAGGGCGGGAACACTGAAGCTTTCTTT. Translation gives CATSRNRQGGNTEAFF.

This chain connects TRBV7-6 to TRBJ2-3, with 8 positions matching TRBD2. Per germline, CDR1 SGHVS and CDR2 FNYEAQ. The CDR3 has 16 residues. V lost 1 base, J lost 4 bases, and 7 bases stayed unmatched. The CDR3 loop reads CASSLELAGGSDTQYF. CDR3 nucleotides: TGTGCCAGCAGCTTAGAGCTGGCGGGGGGTTCAGATACGCAGTATTTT.

V gene TRBV2 combines with J gene TRBJ2-1; 10 nucleotides align to TRBD1. The CDR3 sequence is 16 residues long. Trimming cost V 6 bases and J 3 bases; bases outside gene matches: 8. Germline lookup yields CDR1 SNHLY and CDR2 FYNNEI. The CDR3 coding sequence is TGTGCCAGCAGGACGTCCCGGGACAGGGGCTACAATGAGCAGTTCTTC. It yields the protein CASRTSRDRGYNEQFF.

V gene TRBV7-3 combines with J gene TRBJ1-1; D perhaps matches TRBD1 (6 bases). The CDR3 contains 15 residues. Germline V gene sequence: CDR1 SGHTA, CDR2 FQGTGA. V lost 4 bases, J lost 6 bases, and 18 bases lay in between. CDR3 coding DNA: TGTGCCAGCAGCTCCCCTGGGGGCGAGAGAGCTGAAGCTTTCTTT. Translated, it gives CASSSPGGERAEAFF.

This rearrangement joins TRBV28 to TRBJ1-2, with D maybe TRBD1 (6 bases). In germline, CDR1 is MDHEN, CDR2 SYDVKM. This CDR3 spans 12 amino acids. Trimming stripped 4 bases from V and 8 bases from J, with 11 bases between. The CDR3, as DNA: TGTGCCAGCAGTTCAGGGGTAAGAGGCTACACCTTC. Translated, it gives CASSSGVRGYTF.

A note on this clone: Sequence at one end of the junction differs from germline and may be a read error. This chain links TRBV5-1 with TRBJ2-5, with 7 bases matching TRBD1. The CDR3 has 16 amino acids. Germline CDR1 SGHRS, CDR2 YFSETQ. The CDR3 loop reads CASSPSTGFHQEAQYF. CDR3 nucleotide sequence: TGCGCCAGCAGCCCATCGACAGGGTTTCACCAAGAGGCCCAGTACTTC.

The rearrangement joins TRBV11-2 to TRBJ2-7; 8 nucleotides agree with TRBD2. The CDR3 covers 17 residues. CDR1 is SGHAT and CDR2 is FQNNGV in the germline V gene. V lost 2 bases, J lost 2 bases, and 11 bases stayed unmatched. The CDR3 reads CASSLLRGGLTPYEQYF. The DNA of the CDR3 is TGTGCCAGCAGCTTATTACGGGGGGGGCTGACGCCCTACGAGCAGTACTTC.

This chain links TRBV11-2 with TRBJ1-6, with TRBD1 matching over 7 bases. V lost 5 bases to trimming and J lost 10 bases; unmatched junction nucleotides: 8. The CDR3 consists of 14 residues. Germline-derived CDR1 and CDR2 are SGHAT and FQNNGV. The CDR3 here is CASSRTGGLSPLHF. The DNA for the CDR3 is TGTGCCAGCAGCCGGACAGGAGGTTTGTCACCCCTCCACTTT.

This chain joins TRBV5-1 and TRBJ2-2; D ambiguous. Trimming stripped 5 bases from V and 8 bases from J, with 7 bases between. Germline assignment: CDR1 SGHRS and CDR2 YFSETQ. There are 11 residues in the CDR3. The CDR3 bases are TGCGCCAGCAGTTTAGAAGGGGAGCTGTTTTTT. This sequence encodes CASSLEGELFF. Full variable domain (missing parts from reference TRBV5-1 and TRBJ2-2): KAGVTQTPRYLIKTRGQQVTLSCSPISGHRSVSWYQQTPGQGLQFLFEYFSETQRNKGNFPGRFSGRQFSNSRSEMNVSTLELGDSALYLCASSLEGELFFGEGSRLTVL.

The genes are TRBV14 and TRBJ2-1; D possibly corresponds to TRBD2 (6 bases). This CDR3 has 15 residues. Germline lookup yields CDR1 SGHDN and CDR2 FVKESK. V lost 1 base, J lost 6 bases, and 13 bases lay in between. Written as DNA, the CDR3 is TGTGCCAGCAGCCAAGGGGAGCGGGCCCGCAATGAGCAGTTCTTC. Translating it yields CASSQGERARNEQFF.

This chain links TRBV28 with TRBJ1-2; 8 bases fit TRBD1. Trimming cost V 4 bases and J 1 base; bases outside gene matches: 5. From germline, CDR1 is MDHEN and CDR2 SYDVKM. The CDR3 sequence is 15 residues long. The CDR3 protein is CASSSTTGGNYGYTF. The CDR3 DNA follows: TGTGCCAGCAGTTCGACAACAGGGGGTAACTATGGCTACACCTTC.

Only a few counts were recorded for this clone. The V call is TRBV9, the J call TRBJ2-1; the match to TRBD1 covers 12 bases. The CDR3 is made up of 17 amino acids. Losses at the gene ends were 0 bases for V and 9 bases for J; bases not matched to a gene: 10. Germline CDR1 and CDR2: SGDLS and YYNGEE. Written as DNA, the CDR3 is TGTGCCAGCAGCGTAGCTTTGGGGGACAGGGGGCGTATTGAGCAGTTCTTC. Amino acid sequence: CASSVALGDRGRIEQFF.

This rearrangement joins TRBV2 to TRBJ1-5, with 11 bases identical to TRBD1. Germline-derived CDR1 and CDR2 are SNHLY and FYNNEI. The CDR3 runs 17 residues. The junction had 9 bases not matched to a gene; V was cut back by 8 bases and J by 0 bases. CDR3 sequence (DNA): TGTGCCAGCTTCGGGGACAGGGGGAAGAATAGCAATCAGCCCCAGCATTTT. It encodes CASFGDRGKNSNQPQHF.

This chain uses TRBV7-2 with TRBJ1-1, with D possibly matching TRBD1 (5 bases). Germline V CDR1 and CDR2: SGHTA, FQGNSA. The CDR3 sequence is 15 residues long. V shed 0 bases and J shed 4 bases, with 12 bases lying between them. The CDR3 region has the DNA TGTGCCAGCAGCTTAGCGCATGGGGGAGGCACTGAAGCTTTCTTT. It specifies CASSLAHGGGTEAFF.

The V call is TRBV9, the J call TRBJ1-4; 7 nucleotides agree with TRBD1. The CDR3 spans 14 residues. Germline V gene lookup returns CDR1 SGDLS and CDR2 YYNGEE. V lost 4 bases and J lost 8; bases outside the gene matches: 8. The chain's CDR3 is CASSLGQDSEKLFF. DNA of the CDR3: TGTGCCAGCAGCCTAGGACAGGACTCAGAAAAACTGTTTTTT.